The 30 T cell receptor beta chains presented below share a single source sample, sequenced in a study of cytomegalovirus exposure and HLA in healthy donors. The PCR had 60 Vbeta and 13 Jbeta primers. The repertoire was sequenced with immunoSEQ multiplex PCR; TCRdb's copy has only in-frame clones and lacks some. The table records 90,000 to 120,000 clones, 60% to 85% of them present only once. Material: PBMCs. The receptors stem from a female donor in good health and CMV-seropositive.

The chain carries TRBV6-4 and TRBJ2-5, with TRBD1 matching 8 bases. Germline CDR1 reads MRHNA; CDR2 reads SNTAGT. This CDR3 comprises 15 residues. V gave up 3 bases and J gave up 5 bases; unmatched junction bases: 8. Here the CDR3 reads CASSDTGGSRETQYF. As DNA, the CDR3 is TGTGCCAGCAGTGATACAGGGGGGTCTCGGGAGACCCAGTACTTC.

The chain joins TRBV30 to TRBJ2-3; 11 bases map to TRBD1. The CDR3 runs 15 residues. Germline CDR1 and CDR2: GTSNPN and SVGIG (reference sequence). Germline trimming cut 4 bases from V and 5 bases from J; bases unmatched to any gene: 8. The CDR3 loop is CAWTRGDRGRDTQYF. As DNA, the CDR3 is TGTGCCTGGACCCGGGGGGACAGGGGGAGAGATACGCAGTATTTT.

The V call is TRBV7-9, the J call TRBJ1-3; a weak D match, TRBD1 (6 bases). Germline values: CDR1 SEHNR, CDR2 FQNEAQ (reference sequence). The CDR3 totals 15 residues. V shed 5 bases and J shed 2 bases, with 13 bases lying between them. CDR3 nucleotides: TGTGCCAGCAGCCCTACCGGGGGGCCTGGAAACACCATATATTTT. Protein product: CASSPTGGPGNTIYF.

The chain has TRBV15 and TRBJ2-3, with D perhaps TRBD2 (6 bases). CDR3 length: 17 amino acids. The germline gives CDR1 LNHNV, CDR2 YYDKDF (reference sequence). Trimming pared 1 base from V and 8 bases from J, leaving 22 bases between. CDR3 in amino acids: CATSRVSGRSWGGTQYF. In DNA, the CDR3 is TGTGCCACCAGCAGAGTGTCAGGACGAAGTTGGGGAGGTACGCAGTATTTT.

The chain combines TRBV30 with TRBJ1-6; TRBD1 is a possible D gene (5 bases). Deletions cut 0 bases from V and 8 bases from J, with 8 bases between. The CDR3 sequence is 13 residues long. Germline loops: CDR1 GTSNPN, CDR2 SVGIG (reference sequence). In DNA form, the CDR3 reads TGTGCCTGGAGTGTTCAGGGTCATTCACCCCTCCACTTT. The encoded protein is CAWSVQGHSPLHF. Together with reference TRBV30 and TRBJ1-6, the CDR3 gives the full variable domain: SQTIHQWPATLVQPVGSPLSLECTVEGTSNPNLYWYRQAAGRGLQLLFYSVGIGQISSEVPQNLSASRPQDRQFILSSKKLLLSDSGFYLCAWSVQGHSPLHFGNGTRLTVT.

The rearrangement joins TRBV5-8 to TRBJ2-5, with D tentatively TRBD2 (6 bases). The CDR3 contains 13 residues. The germline gives CDR1 SGHTS, CDR2 YDEGEE. The V end was cut by 4 bases, the J end by 3 bases, with 10 bases between. The DNA of the CDR3 is TGTGCCAGCAGCCCCTCGGGGGAAGAGACCCAGTACTTC. Amino acid sequence: CASSPSGEETQYF. Supplemented by reference TRBV5-8 and TRBJ2-5, the full variable domain reads EAGVTQSPTHLIKTRGQQATLRCSPISGHTSVYWYQQALGLGLQFLLWYDEGEERNRGNFPPRFSGRQFPNYSSELNVNALELEDSALYLCASSPSGEETQYFGPGTRLLVL.

The gene calls are TRBV28 and TRBJ1-5; tentatively, D is TRBD1 (5 bases). Germline V gene data show CDR1 as MDHEN and CDR2 as SYDVKM. The CDR3 covers 15 residues. V lost 3 bases and J lost 2, with 11 bases in between. Here the CDR3 DNA reads TGTGCCAGCAGTTTGGGCCCGGGGGGCAATCAGCCCCAGCATTTT. It encodes CASSLGPGGNQPQHF.

This rearrangement joins TRBV30 to TRBJ1-5, with a tentative D call TRBD1 (6 bases). Deletions cut 5 bases from V and 2 bases from J, with 13 bases between. This CDR3 region has 14 residues. CDR1 and CDR2 (germline): GTSNPN, SVGIG (reference sequence). CDR3 coding DNA: TGTGCCTGGTCTCGGGACATGGGCAATCAGCCCCAGCATTTT. Encoded protein: CAWSRDMGNQPQHF.

The CDR3 DNA sequence: TGTGCCAGCAGCTTGGGGCAGGGGCCTTACGAGCAGTACTTC. Translated: CASSLGQGPYEQYF. The chain carries TRBV5-4 and TRBJ2-7, with D perhaps TRBD1 (6 bases). This CDR3 region has 14 residues. CDR1 and CDR2 (germline): SGHNT, YYREEE (reference sequence). Trimming took 0 bases from V and 4 from J, leaving 11 bases between them.

V usage is TRBV28 and J usage is TRBJ1-3; D is unclear. Trimming removed 2 bases from V and 0 bases from J, with 5 bases in between. The CDR3 totals 14 residues. The germline CDR1 and CDR2 sequences are MDHEN and SYDVKM. The CDR3 sequence is CASSLGGSGNTIYF. CDR3 DNA: TGTGCCAGCAGTTTAGGAGGCTCTGGAAACACCATATATTTT.

The J gene is TRBJ2-3, the V gene TRBV10-3, with 11 bases matching TRBD2. Germline values: CDR1 ENHRY, CDR2 SYGVKD. This CDR3 region has 14 residues. The ends lost 8 bases at V and 3 bases at J; junction bases unmatched: 4. The DNA of the CDR3 is TGTGCCATCTCCGGGACTAGCGGTACAGATACGCAGTATTTT. This sequence encodes CAISGTSGTDTQYF.

V and J are TRBV5-1 and TRBJ1-1; D is possibly TRBD1 (5 bases). The V end was cut by 4 bases, the J end by 5 bases, with 12 bases between. This CDR3 has 13 residues. From germline, CDR1 is SGHRS and CDR2 YFSETQ. The CDR3 nucleotides are TGCGCCAGCAGCCGGACAAGTAATACTGAAGCTTTCTTT. Translation: CASSRTSNTEAFF.

This clone was seen only a few times. The V call is TRBV18, the J call TRBJ1-5, with D possibly being TRBD1 (5 bases). The CDR3 has 13 amino acids. Between the trimmed V and J ends, which lost 3 bases and 10 bases, there was a span of 13 bases. In germline, CDR1 is KGHSH, CDR2 LQKENI. The CDR3 here is CASSPGGISPQHF. CDR3 DNA sequence: TGTGCCAGCTCACCGGGGGGAATCAGCCCCCAGCATTTT.

This clone was recorded only once. V is TRBV28 and J is TRBJ1-2; 7 nucleotides agree with TRBD1. The junction had 9 bases not matched to a gene; V was cut back by 8 bases and J by 6 bases. Germline CDR1 is MDHEN and CDR2 is SYDVKM. The CDR3 sequence is 13 residues long. This CDR3 is CASGSTGSDGYTF. The DNA for the CDR3 is TGTGCCAGCGGCTCGACAGGGAGCGATGGCTACACCTTC.

The J gene is TRBJ1-1, the V gene TRBV7-9; 11 nucleotides line up with TRBD1. The CDR3 length is 16 residues. J lost 5 bases, V lost 1 base, and 6 bases had no gene match. CDR1 SEHNR and CDR2 FQNEAQ come from the germline V gene (reference sequence). The CDR3, as DNA: TGTGCCAGCAGCTTAGGGGCCGGGACAGGGGGGACTGAAGCTTTCTTT. Translation: CASSLGAGTGGTEAFF.

The genes are TRBV9 and TRBJ2-2; 10 nucleotides agree with TRBD1. Germline assignment: CDR1 SGDLS and CDR2 YYNGEE. V was pared by 8 bases and J by 5 bases, with 6 bases of the junction left unmatched. There are 14 residues in the CDR3. CDR3 nucleotide sequence: TGTGCCAGTGGAGGGACAGGGGAGACCGGGGAGCTGTTTTTT. Protein product: CASGGTGETGELFF.

This clone occurred once. The chain combines TRBV5-1 with TRBJ2-1; no definite D call. The germline CDR1 and CDR2 sequences are SGHRS and YFSETQ. The V gene lost 1 base and the J gene lost 2 bases, with 7 bases spanning the gap. This CDR3 is built from 14 residues. The CDR3 sequence is CASSLSQAYNEQFF. The CDR3 region has the DNA TGCGCCAGCAGCTTGAGCCAGGCCTACAATGAGCAGTTCTTC.

The chain has TRBV28 and TRBJ1-3; D remains unclear. Trimming removed 1 base at V and 7 bases at J, with 5 bases between. Germline CDR1 MDHEN, CDR2 SYDVKM. The CDR3 extends over 12 amino acids. The CDR3 spells CASSLYGNTIYF. The CDR3 DNA follows: TGTGCCAGCAGTTTATATGGCAACACCATATATTTT. Variable domain in full (rest from reference TRBV28 and TRBJ1-3): DVKVTQSSRYLVKRTGEKVFLECVQDMDHENMFWYRQDPGLGLRLIYFSYDVKMKEKGDIPEGYSVSREKKERFSLILESASTNQTSMYLCASSLYGNTIYFGEGSWLTVV.

CDR3 sequence: CASGEGTGGKLFF. The CDR3 DNA reads as TGTGCTAGTGGAGAGGGGACAGGGGGAAAACTGTTTTTT. The chain is built from TRBV12-5 and TRBJ1-4, with TRBD1 matching 11 bases. The CDR3 length is 13 residues. V shed 6 bases, J shed 10 bases, and the junction held 4 bases outside the gene matches. Germline V lookup: CDR1 LGHNT, CDR2 FRNRAP.

The V call is TRBV7-3, the J call TRBJ2-2, with D perhaps matching TRBD2 (7 bases). CDR1 and CDR2 from the germline V gene are SGHTA and FQGTGA. The ends were cut back, 3 bases at V and 6 bases at J, with 14 bases in the middle. The CDR3 covers 15 residues. The CDR3 DNA reads TGTGCCAGCAGCTTGGAGGGGGGGCTGGCCGGGGAGCTGTTTTTT. This gives the protein CASSLEGGLAGELFF.

V and J are TRBV30 and TRBJ2-2; no reliable D call. The germline V gene encodes CDR1 GTSNPN and CDR2 SVGIG (reference sequence). V gave up 4 bases and J gave up 4 bases, with 4 bases separating them. This CDR3 is 11 amino acids long. The CDR3 nucleotides read TGTGCCTGGACGGGCACCGGGGAGCTGTTTTTT. The encoded protein is CAWTGTGELFF.

The genes are TRBV11-1 and TRBJ2-1; 8 bases line up with TRBD2. The germline gives CDR1 SGHAT, CDR2 FQDESV (reference sequence). This CDR3 spans 15 amino acids. The junction had 12 bases not matched to a gene; V was cut back by 5 bases and J by 9 bases. CDR3: CASSKTGLGFTEQFF. Written as DNA, the CDR3 is TGTGCCAGCAGCAAGACGGGACTAGGTTTCACTGAGCAGTTCTTC.

The J gene is TRBJ1-3, the V gene TRBV7-9; 7 bases fit TRBD1. J lost 4 bases, V lost 5 bases, and 5 bases had no gene match. This CDR3 spans 14 amino acids. Germline V gene sequence: CDR1 SEHNR, CDR2 FQNEAQ (reference sequence). The DNA for the CDR3 is TGTGCCAGCAGCCTTGGGACAGCGGGAAACACCATATATTTT. It codes for CASSLGTAGNTIYF. Combining the CDR3 with reference TRBV7-9 and TRBJ1-3 gives the whole variable domain DTGVSQNPRHKITKRGQNVTFRCDPISEHNRLYWYRQTLGQGPEFLTYFQNEAQLEKSRLLSDRFSAERPKGSFSTLEIQRTEQGDSAMYLCASSLGTAGNTIYFGEGSWLTVV.

This sequence joins TRBV6-1 and TRBJ2-1; D call uncertain. The V gene lost 8 bases and the J gene lost 2 bases, with 13 bases spanning the gap. CDR1 is MNHNS and CDR2 is SASEGT in the germline V gene. CDR3 length: 14 residues. CDR3 coding DNA: TGTGCCAGCCGCGGCAGACGGCCCTACAATGAGCAGTTCTTC. This encodes CASRGRRPYNEQFF.

V usage is TRBV5-4 and J usage is TRBJ2-3, with D tentatively TRBD2 (5 bases). The germline V gene has CDR1 SGHNT and CDR2 YYREEE (reference sequence). This CDR3 comprises 16 residues. Trimming cost V 1 base and J 1 base, with 13 bases left between them. The CDR3 nucleotides read TGTGCCAGCAGCTTGAGGTCTGCCGGGGGCACAGATACGCAGTATTTT. Amino acids: CASSLRSAGGTDTQYF.

The chain is built from TRBV4-3 and TRBJ2-1; no firm D call. The CDR3 totals 13 residues. Between the trimmed V and J ends, which lost 2 bases and 10 bases, there was a span of 12 bases. Germline CDR1 and CDR2: LGHNA and YSLEER. The CDR3 reads CASSQRVGWEQFF. CDR3 nucleotide sequence: TGCGCCAGCAGCCAACGGGTCGGATGGGAGCAGTTCTTC.

The J gene is TRBJ2-3, the V gene TRBV5-5; D remains unclear. Germline values: CDR1 SGHKS, CDR2 YYEKEE (reference sequence). The CDR3 contains 14 residues. With 1 base removed from V and 0 bases from J, the gap between germline ends came to 6 bases. CDR3: CASSLWASTDTQYF. Written as DNA, the CDR3 is TGTGCCAGCAGCTTGTGGGCCAGCACAGATACGCAGTATTTT.

This chain joins TRBV6-1 and TRBJ1-2; TRBD1 might be the D (5 bases). Per the germline V gene, CDR1 is MNHNS and CDR2 is SASEGT. Trimming took off 7 bases at V and 3 bases at J, with 15 bases between the two ends. This CDR3 has 14 amino acids. The CDR3 loop reads CASNLHTGDYGYTF. As DNA, the CDR3 is TGTGCCAGCAACCTCCATACAGGAGACTATGGCTACACCTTC.

The count of this clone is one. The chain couples TRBV9 to TRBJ2-3, with a weak D call TRBD2 (5 bases). Per the germline V gene, CDR1 is SGDLS and CDR2 is YYNGEE. The CDR3 has 16 amino acids. V gave up 0 bases and J gave up 7 bases, with 18 bases separating them. The CDR3 sequence: CASSVGSRGFSYTQYF. In DNA, the CDR3 is TGTGCCAGCAGCGTAGGTTCCCGAGGGTTTAGTTATACGCAGTATTTT.

The chain is built from TRBV28 and TRBJ1-5; D might be TRBD1 (5 bases). V was cut by 6 bases and J by 4 bases, with 10 bases left in between. Looked up from germline, CDR1 is MDHEN and CDR2 is SYDVKM. The CDR3 contains 13 residues. Here the CDR3 DNA reads TGTGCCAGCAGAGGGGTTTGGAATCAGCCCCAGCATTTT. Translation: CASRGVWNQPQHF.